This is a list of T cell receptor beta chains from one sample in a study of blood T cell repertoires in COVID-19. Repertoires were generated with immunoSEQ multiplex PCR, while TCRdb's copy carries only in-frame clones and drops some. The profile shows more than 200,000 clones, 75% to 90% of them singletons. The material sequenced was peripheral blood. These receptors were collected from a man aged 30-40 years with active or convalescent COVID-19. CDR3s include the opening cysteine and the closing phenylalanine or tryptophan. The order of the fields is clone size, D gene, J gene, V gene, CDR3 DNA, CDR3 protein. The D gene is left open where the match is weak. Size is stated for part of the rows, as once, few or many counts, or as a class when the clone is expanded.

>-|-|TRBJ2-3|TRBV25-1
TGTGCCAGCACCGGAAAGAGGTCAGATACGCAGTATTTT
CASTGKRSDTQYF
>-|-|TRBJ2-2|TRBV12-3/TRBV12-4
TGTGCCAGCGCCGGGACTGTGGCCGGGGAGCTGTTTTTT
CASAGTVAGELFF
>-|-|TRBJ2-2|TRBV5-1
TGCGCCAGCAGCTTTCTTACGGGTGGAAAGACCGGGGAGCTGTTTTTT
CASSFLTGGKTGELFF
>once|TRBD1|TRBJ1-2|TRBV9
TGTGCCAGCAGCGTAGAATATGGGACAGGGACCTTCTATGGCTACACCTTC
CASSVEYGTGTFYGYTF
>once|-|TRBJ1-5|TRBV25-1
TGTGCCAGCACGACAGGTTTCGATCAGCCCCAGCATTTT
CASTTGFDQPQHF
>-|-|TRBJ1-1|TRBV6-5
TGTGCCAGCAGGCGGGGAGAGAACACTGAAGCTTTCTTT
CASRRGENTEAFF
>-|TRBD2|TRBJ2-1|TRBV5-4
TGTGCCAGCAGCCAAAGGGAGCGGGGGCACCGCTCCTACAATGAGCAGTTCTTC
CASSQRERGHRSYNEQFF
>-|-|TRBJ1-6|TRBV11-2
TGTGCCAGCAGCTTAGTTAGTTCTCGATATAATTCACCCCTCCACTTT
CASSLVSSRYNSPLHF
>-|-|TRBJ2-1|TRBV6-2/TRBV6-3
TGTGCCAGCAGCCGGCAGGGAGGTTACAATGAGCAGTTCTTC
CASSRQGGYNEQFF
>-|TRBD1|TRBJ1-1|TRBV3-1/TRBV3-2
TGTGCCAGCAGCAGGACAGGGGGCAGAACTGAAGCTTTCTTT
CASSRTGGRTEAFF
>-|-|TRBJ1-1|TRBV27
TGTGCCAGCAGTACAAGAAGGGGCCCGAACACTGAAGCTTTCTTT
CASSTRRGPNTEAFF
>-|TRBD1|TRBJ1-6|TRBV6-5
TGTGCCAGCAGTTACGAGGGACAGGGTAATTCACCCCTCCACTTT
CASSYEGQGNSPLHF
>-|TRBD2|TRBJ2-7|TRBV6-5
TGTGCCAGCAGCCGACCATCGGGGGGCTCCTACGAGCAGTACTTC
CASSRPSGGSYEQYF
>-|-|TRBJ2-1|TRBV10-1
TGCGCCAGCAGTGTCACTTTATACAATGAGCAGTTCTTC
CASSVTLYNEQFF
>-|-|TRBJ1-1|TRBV18
TGTGCCAGCTCATCGGCGGTGACGGGCACTGAAGCTTTCTTT
CASSSAVTGTEAFF
>-|TRBD1|TRBJ2-2|TRBV3-1/TRBV3-2
TGTGCCAGCAGCCAGGCTCGACAGGGGGCTTCGGGCGGGGAGCTGTTTTTT
CASSQARQGASGGELFF
>-|TRBD1|TRBJ2-1|TRBV5-1
TGCGCCAGCAGCTTGGACAGGGGGCACAATGAGCAGTTCTTC
CASSLDRGHNEQFF
>-|-|TRBJ2-5|TRBV7-2
TGTGCCAGCAACCTTCCCCCAGGAGAGACCCAGTACTTC
CASNLPPGETQYF
>-|-|TRBJ1-1|TRBV19
TGTGCCAGCGGGACTGAATTACGGAGGTCGAACACTGAAGCTTTCTTT
CASGTELRRSNTEAFF
>-|-|TRBJ2-7|TRBV9
TGTGCCAGCAGCGTAGGGCAGATTTTCTACGAGCAGTACTTC
CASSVGQIFYEQYF
>-|TRBD1|TRBJ2-5|TRBV6-5
TGTGCCAGCAGTTATACCGGGACAGTACAAGAGACCCAGTACTTC
CASSYTGTVQETQYF
>-|TRBD1|TRBJ2-7|TRBV2
TGTGCCACCGGGACAGGGGAGTCCAGGGGGGTTTACGAGCAGTACTTC
CATGTGESRGVYEQYF
>once|TRBD2|TRBJ2-7|TRBV6-5
TGTGCCGGGAGCTCCCTAGCGGGGGGCTCCTACGAGCAGTACTTC
CAGSSLAGGSYEQYF
>-|TRBD1|TRBJ1-1|TRBV30
TGTGCCTGGAGTAAACAGGGGACTGAAGCTTTCTTT
CAWSKQGTEAFF
>-|-|TRBJ1-3|TRBV11-2
TGTGCCAGCAGCCTGACCGGTCCGGGGAACACCATATATTTT
CASSLTGPGNTIYF
>-|-|TRBJ1-2|TRBV5-1
TGCGCCAGCAGCTTGACTCCCCCTGGGGCAGGAATTTATGGCTACACCTTC
CASSLTPPGAGIYGYTF
>few|TRBD2|TRBJ2-2|TRBV2
TGTGCCAGCAGTCCTAGCGGGGGCCGGACCGGGGAGCTGTTTTTT
CASSPSGGRTGELFF
>-|-|TRBJ1-6|TRBV27
TGTGCCAGCACCTCGTTGAGGCAGTATAATTCACCCCTCCACTTT
CASTSLRQYNSPLHF
>-|-|TRBJ2-2|TRBV18
TGTGCCAGCTCGCAACTCGGGCGGGGCACCGGGGAGCTGTTTTTT
CASSQLGRGTGELFF
>-|-|TRBJ2-2|TRBV10-1
TGCGCCAGCAGTGAGTCCTACACCGGGGAGCTGTTTTTT
CASSESYTGELFF